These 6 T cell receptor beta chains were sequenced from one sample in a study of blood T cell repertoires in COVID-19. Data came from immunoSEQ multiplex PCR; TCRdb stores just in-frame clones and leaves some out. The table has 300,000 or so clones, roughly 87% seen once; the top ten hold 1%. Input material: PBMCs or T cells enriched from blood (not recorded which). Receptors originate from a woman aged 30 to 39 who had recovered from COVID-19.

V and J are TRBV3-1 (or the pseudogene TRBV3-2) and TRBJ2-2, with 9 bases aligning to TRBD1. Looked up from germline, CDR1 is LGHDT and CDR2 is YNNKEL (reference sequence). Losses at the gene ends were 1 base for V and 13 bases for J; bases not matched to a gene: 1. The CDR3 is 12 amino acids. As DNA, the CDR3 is TGTGCCAGCAGCCAAGCGGGACAGGGGCTGTTTTTT. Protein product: CASSQAGQGLFF.

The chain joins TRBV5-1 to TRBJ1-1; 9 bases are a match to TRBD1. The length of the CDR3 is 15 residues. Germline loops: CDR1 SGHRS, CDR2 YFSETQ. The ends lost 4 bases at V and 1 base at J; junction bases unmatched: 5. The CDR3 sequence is CASSPQGAGNTEAFF. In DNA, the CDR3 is TGCGCCAGCAGCCCACAGGGGGCGGGGAACACTGAAGCTTTCTTT.

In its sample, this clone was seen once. CDR3 region: CASSLKQGQSNEKLFF. The CDR3 DNA follows: TGCGCCAGCAGCTTAAAACAGGGCCAGTCTAATGAAAAACTGTTTTTT. This chain uses TRBV5-1 with TRBJ1-4; D might be TRBD1 (6 bases). Trimming stripped 2 bases from V and 3 bases from J, with 14 bases between. The CDR3 covers 16 residues. In germline, CDR1 is SGHRS, CDR2 YFSETQ.

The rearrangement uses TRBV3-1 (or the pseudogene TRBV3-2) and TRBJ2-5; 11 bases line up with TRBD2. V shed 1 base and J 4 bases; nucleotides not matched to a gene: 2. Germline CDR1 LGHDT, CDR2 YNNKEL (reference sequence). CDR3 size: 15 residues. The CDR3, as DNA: TGTGCCAGCAGCCAAGTGACTAGCGGGGTAGAGACCCAGTACTTC. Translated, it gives CASSQVTSGVETQYF.

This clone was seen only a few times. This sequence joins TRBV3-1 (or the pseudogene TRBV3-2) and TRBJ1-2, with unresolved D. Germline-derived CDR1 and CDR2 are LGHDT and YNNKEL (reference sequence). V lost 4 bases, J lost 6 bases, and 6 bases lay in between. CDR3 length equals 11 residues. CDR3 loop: CASSRADGYTF. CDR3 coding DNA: TGTGCCAGCAGCCGGGCCGATGGCTACACCTTC.

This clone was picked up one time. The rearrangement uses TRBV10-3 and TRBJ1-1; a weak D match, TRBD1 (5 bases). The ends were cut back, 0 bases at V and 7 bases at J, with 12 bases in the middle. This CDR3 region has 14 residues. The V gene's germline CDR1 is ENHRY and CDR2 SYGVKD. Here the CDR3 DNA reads TGTGCCATCAGTGAGTCGAGCAGGGCCTATGAAGCTTTCTTT. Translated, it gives CAISESSRAYEAFF.